The 10 T cell receptor beta chains reported below all come from one sample, sequenced in a study of T cell repertoires in cytomegalovirus infection. One entry per CDR3 protein results from TCRdb running MiXCR on the reads. The profile shows hundreds of thousands of distinct CDR3 sequences, about a third of them singletons. Sample: PBMCs. These receptors all stem from a human donor in good health (CMV status not recorded). Some clones in this sample may be carry-over from other donors' samples.

This clonotype was found a few times. The chain links TRBV5-6 to TRBJ1-1; the D is unclear. Germline V gene sequence: CDR1 SGHDT, CDR2 YYEEEE. V lost 5 bases, J lost 2 bases, and 7 bases lay in between. The CDR3 extends over 12 amino acids. The CDR3 sequence is CASRQRNTEAFF. DNA of the CDR3: TGTGCCAGCAGGCAGAGAAACACTGAAGCTTTCTTT.

This clonotype was counted at least ten times. The chain uses TRBV11-2 and TRBJ2-2, with a possible D match to TRBD2 (6 bases). This CDR3 has 15 residues. Germline CDR1 SGHAT, CDR2 FQNNGV. Trimming left V 3 bases short and J 4 bases short, with 12 bases between. The CDR3 here is CASSFGGRSTGELFF. CDR3 DNA: TGTGCCAGCAGCTTCGGAGGGAGAAGCACCGGGGAGCTGTTTTTT.

This clonotype came up a few times. The rearrangement joins TRBV2 to TRBJ1-4, with TRBD1 matching 11 bases. V gave up 7 bases and J gave up 10 bases; unmatched junction bases: 8. The CDR3 contains 14 residues. Germline CDR1 and CDR2: SNHLY and FYNNEI. The CDR3 is CASKTDRGLAKLFF. The DNA for the CDR3 is TGTGCCAGCAAAACGGACAGGGGGCTTGCAAAACTGTTTTTT. The complete variable domain, with remaining parts taken from reference TRBV2 and TRBJ1-4, reads EPEVTQTPSHQVTQMGQEVILRCVPISNHLYFYWYRQILGQKVEFLVSFYNNEISEKSEIFDDQFSVERPDGSNFTLKIRSTKLEDSAMYFCASKTDRGLAKLFFGSGTQLSVL.

For this clonotype: The missing conserved phenylalanine or tryptophan at the end of this CDR3 makes a read error likely. The genes are TRBV7-2 and TRBJ1-1, with a possible D match to TRBD1 (6 bases). Germline V gene data show CDR1 as SGHTA and CDR2 as FQGNSA. This CDR3 region has 15 residues. In DNA, the CDR3 is TGTGCCAGCAGCTTAACACACAGGGCGAACACGGAAGCTTTCTTG. Residues: CASSLTHRANTEAFL.

The chain links TRBV6-5 to TRBJ1-1; tentative D call: TRBD1 (6 bases). The germline gives CDR1 MNHEY, CDR2 SVGAGI. The CDR3 has 13 residues. Trimming shortened V by 5 bases and J by 4 bases, and 11 bases separated the two germline ends. The CDR3 region has the DNA TGTGCCAGCAGTCCCGGACAGTTCACTGAAGCTTTCTTT. This codes for CASSPGQFTEAFF.

With regard to this clonotype: The junction differs from germline at one of its ends, possibly a read error. The chain has TRBV27 and TRBJ2-7; TRBD2 might be the D (6 bases). The CDR3 loop spans 15 amino acids. Germline CDR1 and CDR2: MNHEY and SMNVEV (reference sequence). This CDR3 is CASSSLTEGPYKQYF. For the CDR3, the DNA is TGTGCCAGCAGTTCCTTGACGGAGGGGCCCTACAAGCAGTACTTC.

This clonotype turned up a few times. This sequence joins TRBV28 and TRBJ1-3; 10 bases line up with TRBD1. Trimming took 7 bases from V and 4 from J; bases not matched to a gene: 4. Germline values: CDR1 MDHEN, CDR2 SYDVKM. CDR3 length: 14 amino acids. The CDR3 loop is CASKWGQGGNTIYF. DNA for the CDR3: TGTGCCAGCAAGTGGGGACAGGGGGGAAACACCATATATTTT.

This clonotype was seen a few times. The chain employs TRBV6-6 and TRBJ1-5, with 7 bases identical to TRBD1. J lost 2 bases, V lost 8 bases, and 3 bases had no gene match. This CDR3 is 13 amino acids long. CDR1 MNHNY and CDR2 SVGAGI come from the germline V gene (reference sequence). CDR3 nucleotide sequence: TGTGCCAGCCACGACAGGGGCAATCAGCCCCAGCATTTT. Residues: CASHDRGNQPQHF.

A few counts support this clonotype. V gene TRBV28 combines with J gene TRBJ2-5; 9 bases fit TRBD2. Germline V gene data show CDR1 as MDHEN and CDR2 as SYDVKM. This CDR3 has 16 residues. The ends lost 1 base at V and 2 bases at J; junction bases unmatched: 5. The CDR3 loop is CASSLSTSGAQETQYF. For the CDR3, the DNA is TGTGCCAGCAGTTTATCGACTAGCGGAGCTCAAGAGACCCAGTACTTC.

This sequence joins TRBV12-3 or TRBV12-4 and TRBJ1-4, with TRBD1 matching over 7 bases. Unmatched junction bases numbered 12, after V lost 7 bases and J lost 7 bases. The CDR3 contains 15 residues. For the CDR3, the DNA is TGTGCCAGCAACCCTGGAGAACAGGGGTTTGAAAAACTGTTTTTT. Translation gives CASNPGEQGFEKLFF.